This T cell receptor (beta chain) was identified in a study of chemoradiotherapy in HPV16-positive cancers. Study-level findings and limits: Functional assays defining HPV-specific T cells used only two HPV16-positive patients. Non-HPV-specific T cells did not expand in tumors during treatment, whereas candidate HPV-specific clones and E7-related motifs did.

Repertoires were sampled repeatedly during chemoradiotherapy. This clone has a handful of counts. What it recognizes is unknown. V lost 5 bases and J lost 6, with 10 bases in between. The CDR3 loop spans 13 amino acids. Germline V gene sequence: CDR1 MGHDK, CDR2 SYGVNS. Clones were read by immunoSEQ multiplex PCR, and TCRdb kept only the in-frame ones, dropping some. Among about 14,000 clones, just over 90% were seen once, and the ten largest hold approximately 2.6%. The V gene is TRBV25-1, the J gene TRBJ2-2; D gene unclear. This clonotype was obtained from a human donor with HPV-associated anogenital cancer. Sequenced here: blood, sampled from a patient who underwent chemoradiotherapy. The DNA of the CDR3 is TGTGCCAGCAGTCAGCGTGATGCCGGGGAGCTGTTTTTT. It yields the protein CASSQRDAGELFF.